This TCR beta chain was obtained from a study of beta chain features in type 1 diabetes. The study, taken as a whole, reports: All four CD4+ subsets of Type 1 diabetes patients contained TCRB CDR3s that were moderately but significantly shorter. It was possible that PCR favored shorter templates, equally so in patients and controls. These data did not resolve whether HLA type affects TCRB rearrangement.

The sequenced template was cDNA made from the entire isolated RNA. Deep immunoSEQ sequencing covered naive, central memory and regulatory T cell samples. The data were produced by immunoSEQ multiplex PCR, yet TCRdb's version contains in-frame clones alone and is incomplete. The sample lists about 150,000 clones, approximately 8.1% occurring once. The CDR3 spans 15 residues. Trimming cost V 0 bases and J 3 bases; bases outside gene matches: 5. Germline CDR1 SGHDT, CDR2 YYEEEE. Turning to this clone: Its antigen remains unidentified.

The receptor was isolated from a man younger than 30 in good health. Sequenced: central memory CD4+ T cells from blood. This rearrangement joins TRBV5-6 to TRBJ1-2; TRBD1 matches 7 bases. In DNA form, the CDR3 reads TGTGCCAGCAGCTTGGTAGGACAGGATTACTATGGCTACACCTTC. Translated: CASSLVGQDYYGYTF.